This TCR beta chain originates from a study of T cells in Graves' hyperthyroidism and ophthalmopathy. Whole-study findings and limits: In validation, the model predicted ophthalmopathy. These predictions came a median about 6.5 months before onset.

What was amplified from RNA transcripts were TCR beta CDR3 regions. With the HTBI primer set, the TCR CDR3 went through a first round of RT-PCR. From the multiplex PCR reads, TCRdb called clonotypes with MiXCR, one entry per CDR3 protein. The sample consists of hundreds of thousands of distinct CDR3 sequences, 38% of them appearing once. This clonotype was recorded many times. Its target is not known. Graves' hyperthyroidism is called stable when ophthalmopathy does not progress within 18 months. The TCR originated in a man aged 18-30 years with Graves' hyperthyroidism. Sequences were obtained from blood.

This CDR3 reads CSARGNLNYEQYF. The CDR3 coding sequence is TGCAGTGCTAGAGGTAACCTGAACTACGAGCAGTACTTC. V and J are TRBV20-1 and TRBJ2-7; no clear D gene. V lost 1 base and J 3 bases, leaving 10 bases between the germline ends. The CDR3 is 13 residues long. Germline V gives CDR1 DFQATT, CDR2 SNEGSKA (reference sequence).